Shown below are 8 T cell receptor beta chains from a single sample sequenced in a study of identical twins. MiXCR, run by TCRdb on the 5' RACE reads, gives a single entry per CDR3 protein. The table shows about 220,000 distinct CDR3 sequences, with about 7.5% occurring only once. These data are also associated with another study on yellow fever vaccine responses in identical twins.

The sequenced sample consisted of memory (CD45RO+) T cells sorted from blood. The receptors originated from a young woman in good health.

The sample holds many counts of this clonotype. CDR3 sequence reads: CASSTTSGAGTGELFF. The CDR3, as DNA: TGTGCCAGCAGCACGACCTCGGGCGCGGGCACCGGGGAGCTGTTTTTT. V is TRBV11-2 and J is TRBJ2-2; TRBD2 is a possible D gene (5 bases). The germline gives CDR1 SGHAT, CDR2 FQNNGV. The ends were cut back, 5 bases at V and 4 bases at J, with 17 bases in the middle. This CDR3 has 16 residues. Variable domain in full (rest from reference TRBV11-2 and TRBJ2-2): EAGVAQSPRYKIIEKRQSVAFWCNPISGHATLYWYQQILGQGPKLLIQFQNNGVVDDSQLPKDRFSAERLKGVDSTLKIQPAKLEDSAVYLCASSTTSGAGTGELFFGEGSRLTVL.

This clonotype showed up many times. The chain employs TRBV7-2 and TRBJ2-5, with TRBD2 matching over 7 bases. CDR3 length equals 13 residues. Germline V gene sequence: CDR1 SGHTA, CDR2 FQGNSA. The J segment lost 4 bases and the V segment lost 5 bases, leaving 4 bases of the junction unmatched. The CDR3 DNA reads as TGTGCCAGCAGCCGAGGACTAGGAGAGACCCAGTACTTC. It encodes CASSRGLGETQYF. The whole variable domain, remainder taken from reference TRBV7-2 and TRBJ2-5, is GAGVSQSPSNKVTEKGKDVELRCDPISGHTALYWYRQSLGQGLEFLIYFQGNSAPDKSGLPSDRFSAERTGGSVSTLTIQRTQQEDSAVYLCASSRGLGETQYFGPGTRLLVL.

The chain is built from TRBV2 and TRBJ1-6; no firm D call. V shed 7 bases and J shed 7 bases, with 14 bases lying between them. Per germline, CDR1 SNHLY and CDR2 FYNNEI. The CDR3 is made up of 14 amino acids. The CDR3: CASISTVWNSPLHF. The CDR3 nucleotides read TGTGCCAGCATTAGCACGGTGTGGAATTCACCCCTCCACTTT. The whole variable domain, remainder taken from reference TRBV2 and TRBJ1-6, is EPEVTQTPSHQVTQMGQEVILRCVPISNHLYFYWYRQILGQKVEFLVSFYNNEISEKSEIFDDQFSVERPDGSNFTLKIRSTKLEDSAMYFCASISTVWNSPLHFGNGTRLTVT.

This clonotype appeared a few times. J is TRBJ2-3 and V is TRBV20-1; possible D gene TRBD2, 6 bases. The CDR3 is 12 residues long. Deletions cut 3 bases from V and 10 bases from J, with 14 bases between. Germline V gives CDR1 DFQATT, CDR2 SNEGSKA (reference sequence). CDR3 loop: CSASSGSSAQYF. The CDR3 nucleotides are TGCAGTGCTAGTAGTGGGTCTAGCGCGCAGTATTTT.

J is TRBJ2-3 and V is TRBV11-2; 12 bases match TRBD2. This CDR3 has 16 amino acids. Germline CDR1 reads SGHAT; CDR2 reads FQNNGV. The V and J ends lost 5 bases and 2 bases, in that order; junction bases with no gene match: 5. The CDR3 reads CASSAGLAGYTDTQYF. In nucleotides, the CDR3 is TGTGCCAGCAGCGCCGGACTAGCGGGGTACACAGATACGCAGTATTTT.

Only a few counts were recorded for this clonotype. The genes are TRBV12-3 or TRBV12-4 and TRBJ2-1; 8 bases are a match to TRBD1. The CDR3 has 15 amino acids. The V segment lost 2 bases and the J segment 2 bases; nucleotides outside the gene matches: 2. The CDR3 DNA follows: TGTGCCAGCAGTTTAACAGGGGGAACCTACAATGAGCAGTTCTTC. This encodes CASSLTGGTYNEQFF.

The V gene is TRBV20-1, the J gene TRBJ1-6; D is uncertain. V was shortened by 2 bases and J by 7 bases, with 6 bases between the two germline ends. There are 12 residues in the CDR3. Germline V CDR1 and CDR2: DFQATT, SNEGSKA (reference sequence). The CDR3 region is CSARQANSPLHF. CDR3 nucleotides: TGCAGTGCTAGACAGGCCAATTCACCCCTCCACTTT.

This clonotype was seen only a few times. The V and J genes are TRBV11-2 and TRBJ2-5, with 10 bases lining up with TRBD1. V gave up 8 bases and J gave up 1 base; unmatched junction bases: 7. The length of the CDR3 is 15 residues. Germline V lookup: CDR1 SGHAT, CDR2 FQNNGV. In nucleotides, the CDR3 is TGTGCCAGCGAACGGACAGGGGGACCCCAAGAGACCCAGTACTTC. Protein: CASERTGGPQETQYF.